This T cell receptor (beta chain) is drawn from a study of T and B cells in COVID-19 patients. Study summary: In the active-infection cohort, about 90% of the roughly 20 patients had comorbidities linked to unfavorable COVID-19 outcome.

Each TRB amplification used about 220-500 ng of genomic DNA from blood. CDR3 length: 11 residues. CDR1 and CDR2 from the germline V gene are DFQATT and SNEGSKA (reference sequence). BIOMED2 TRB-A/B primer pools were used in multiplex TRB PCR. TCRdb called the multiplex PCR reads again in MiXCR, with one record for every CDR3 protein. The repertoire holds roughly 6,000 distinct CDR3 sequences, with more than 25% as singletons. The sample was blood. This TCR came from a human donor with active COVID-19. The chain joins TRBV20-1 to TRBJ1-2, with TRBD1 matching 9 bases. Here the CDR3 reads CSGDREAGYTF. CDR3 bases: TGCAGCGGGGACAGGGAGGCTGGCTACACCTTC.